A single sample gave rise to the 12 T cell receptor beta chains below, sequenced in a study of T cells after posttransplantation cyclophosphamide (TCRdb year 2016). Library preparation was by the immunoSEQ multiplex PCR assay. This immuneACCESS table, as held by TCRdb, lists in-frame sequences with V and J called but not all clones. Of the missing ones, under half trace to an unresolved V gene in checked studies; the others have no known cause. The sample data list some 52,000 clones, and approximately 86% of these were observed just once. 2.8% of the sample is held by the ten biggest clonotypes. The material sequenced was PBMCs. The receptors were gathered from a man aged 25-40 years with a blood cancer, CMV-positive, and with a related stem cell donor.

V gene TRBV28 combines with J gene TRBJ1-5; 7 bases line up with TRBD1. With V trimmed by 3 bases and J by 6 bases, 5 bases remained unmatched. Germline assignment: CDR1 MDHEN and CDR2 SYDVKM. The CDR3 contains 14 residues. Here the CDR3 reads CASSFTGEGQPQHF. In DNA form, the CDR3 reads TGTGCCAGCAGTTTTACAGGGGAAGGTCAGCCCCAGCATTTT.

The rearrangement uses TRBV29-1 and TRBJ2-7, with 8 bases that match TRBD2. V lost 6 bases and J lost 2; bases outside the gene matches: 12. The length of the CDR3 is 15 residues. Per germline, CDR1 SQVTM and CDR2 ANQGSEA. The DNA of the CDR3 is TGCAGCGTCCGCAGGAGCGGGAGCAACCCCTACGAGCAGTACTTC. The encoded protein is CSVRRSGSNPYEQYF.

The rearrangement uses TRBV27 and TRBJ2-5, with TRBD1 as a possible D gene (7 bases). Trimming took off 7 bases at V and 6 bases at J, with 21 bases between the two ends. The CDR3 totals 15 residues. Germline V gives CDR1 MNHEY, CDR2 SMNVEV (reference sequence). CDR3 in DNA: TGTGCCAGCACCAGCAATCCAGGGGGGCCACAGACCCAGTACTTC. It is translated as CASTSNPGGPQTQYF.

The chain links TRBV28 to TRBJ1-1; D call uncertain. V gave up 10 bases and J gave up 1 base, with 7 bases separating them. The CDR3 has 11 amino acids. Germline V gene data show CDR1 as MDHEN and CDR2 as SYDVKM. CDR3 amino acids: CAIHTNTEAFF. CDR3 DNA: TGTGCCATCCACACGAACACTGAAGCTTTCTTT.

This chain uses TRBV5-8 with TRBJ1-2, with D possibly TRBD1 on 6 matching bases. Trimming cost V 4 bases and J 8 bases, with 15 bases left between them. Germline CDR1 SGHTS, CDR2 YDEGEE. The CDR3 spans 13 residues. CDR3 nucleotides: TGTGCCAGCAGCACGAGGGGGTTGGGCGGCTACACCTTC. This codes for CASSTRGLGGYTF.

The rearrangement links TRBV19 to TRBJ2-1; 9 nucleotides match TRBD2. Germline V gene data show CDR1 as LNHDA and CDR2 as SQIVND (reference sequence). This CDR3 region has 16 residues. Trimming removed 6 bases from V and 6 bases from J; junction bases left unmatched: 12. The CDR3 bases are TGTGCCAGTAGCCCGACGGGCGGGAGGGCCCTCAATGAGCAGTTCTTC. Encoded protein: CASSPTGGRALNEQFF. The full variable domain, rest sourced from reference TRBV19 and TRBJ2-1, is DGGITQSPKYLFRKEGQNVTLSCEQNLNHDAMYWYRQDPGQGLRLIYYSQIVNDFQKGDIAEGYSVSREKKESFPLTVTSAQKNPTAFYLCASSPTGGRALNEQFFGPGTRLTVL.

Here the CDR3 reads CASSLGDKRNTEAFF. CDR3 nucleotide sequence: TGTGCCAGCAGCTTGGGGGACAAACGGAACACTGAAGCTTTCTTT. The rearrangement links TRBV7-9 to TRBJ1-1; D is perhaps TRBD1 (6 bases). Trimming cost V 3 bases and J 1 base, with 12 bases left between them. Per the germline V gene, CDR1 is SEHNR and CDR2 is FQNEAQ (reference sequence). There are 15 residues in the CDR3.

The rearrangement uses TRBV14 and TRBJ2-5, with 10 bases fitting TRBD1. The J call is in doubt because the DNA end fits TRBJ2-7 better. From germline, CDR1 is SGHDN and CDR2 FVKESK. CDR3 size: 16 residues. CDR3 sequence: CASSQRQGAASYEQYF. CDR3 nucleotide sequence: TGTGCCAGCAGCCAGCGACAGGGGGCGGCATCCTACGAGCAGTACTTC.

The chain carries TRBV4-1 and TRBJ2-1; 14 bases are a match to TRBD2. Trimming took 2 bases from V and 10 from J; bases not matched to a gene: 7. The germline gives CDR1 MGHRA, CDR2 YSYEKL. CDR3 size: 16 residues. This chain's CDR3 is CASSQPTSGRAREQFF. CDR3 nucleotides: TGCGCCAGCAGCCAACCGACTAGCGGGAGGGCCAGGGAGCAGTTCTTC.

The J gene is TRBJ2-3, the V gene TRBV5-1; no reliable D call. The CDR3 runs 14 residues. From germline, CDR1 is SGHRS and CDR2 YFSETQ. Trimming removed 0 bases from V and 3 bases from J, with 8 bases in between. Here the CDR3 reads CASSLGGVTDTQYF. The DNA for the CDR3 is TGCGCCAGCAGCTTGGGAGGCGTGACAGATACGCAGTATTTT.

This rearrangement joins TRBV4-1 to TRBJ2-1, with 8 bases matching TRBD1. CDR3 size: 16 residues. Germline CDR1 MGHRA, CDR2 YSYEKL. V trimming: 0 bases; J trimming: 4 bases; junction bases outside the gene matches: 5. The CDR3 region has the DNA TGCGCCAGCAGCCAAGATCGGGGACAGGCGTACAATGAGCAGTTCTTC. Translated, it gives CASSQDRGQAYNEQFF.

The chain recombines TRBV5-1 with TRBJ2-1; TRBD1 matches 11 bases. Germline values: CDR1 SGHRS, CDR2 YFSETQ. With V trimmed by 4 bases and J by 10 bases, 7 bases remained unmatched. CDR3 length equals 14 residues. CDR3 bases: TGCGCCAGCAGCAACCGGGACAGGGGGGGCGAGCAGTTCTTC. Translation: CASSNRDRGGEQFF.